The entry below describes one T cell receptor (beta chain). What it recognizes is unknown. This donor has no recorded CMV serostatus. Germline CDR1 and CDR2: LGHNA and YNFKEQ. The CDR3 contains 15 residues. Trimming cost V 1 base and J 4 bases; bases outside gene matches: 4. Amplification used 60 Vbeta primers and 13 Jbeta primers. Assay used: immunoSEQ multiplex PCR; TCRdb lists only in-frame clones, some missing. The ten most abundant clones cover approximately 6.3% of a sample with tens of thousands of clones. This record comes from a study of cytomegalovirus exposure and HLA in healthy donors. About the study: Most donors, roughly 82% of 398 genotyped, fell in the Caucasian-associated ancestry cluster.

Study observations and caveats: 87-base-pair reads could not separate some V segments, including TRBV6-2 and TRBV6-3.

Sequenced material: PBMCs. The J gene is TRBJ1-2, the V gene TRBV4-2; TRBD1 aligns across 9 bases. This receptor was identified in a human donor in good health. Here the CDR3 reads CASSQVTGGLYGYTF. The DNA of the CDR3 is TGTGCCAGCAGCCAAGTGACAGGGGGTCTCTATGGCTACACCTTC.